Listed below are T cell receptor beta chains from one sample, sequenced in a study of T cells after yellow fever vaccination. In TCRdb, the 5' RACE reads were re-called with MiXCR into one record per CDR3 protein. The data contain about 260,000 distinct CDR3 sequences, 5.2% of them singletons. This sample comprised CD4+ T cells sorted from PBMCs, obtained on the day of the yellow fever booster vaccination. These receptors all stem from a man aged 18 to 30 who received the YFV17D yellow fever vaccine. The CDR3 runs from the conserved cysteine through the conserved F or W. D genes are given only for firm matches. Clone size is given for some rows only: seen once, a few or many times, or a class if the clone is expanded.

CDR3nt: TGCGCCAGCAGCCCCAGACTCGGCGGGACCCAGTACTTC; CDR3aa: CASSPRLGGTQYF; j_gene: TRBJ2-5; d_gene: NA; v_gene: TRBV5-1; abundance: many
CDR3nt: TGTGCCAGTCCGGGACAGGCGAGTAATTCACCCCTCCACTTT; CDR3aa: CASPGQASNSPLHF; j_gene: TRBJ1-6; d_gene: TRBD1; v_gene: TRBV6-4; abundance: many
CDR3nt: TGTGCCAGCAGCCGGGGGGTATCCTACAATGAGCAGTTCTTC; CDR3aa: CASSRGVSYNEQFF; j_gene: TRBJ2-1; d_gene: NA; v_gene: TRBV14; abundance: many
CDR3nt: TGTGCCAGTAGGTCCCTAGCCAAAAACATTCAGTACTTC; CDR3aa: CASRSLAKNIQYF; j_gene: TRBJ2-4; d_gene: NA; v_gene: TRBV19; abundance: few
CDR3nt: TGTGCCAGCAGGACCCGCCGGGGCAACTCCTACGAGCAGTACTTC; CDR3aa: CASRTRRGNSYEQYF; j_gene: TRBJ2-7; d_gene: NA; v_gene: TRBV6-6; abundance: NA
CDR3nt: TGTGCCAGTAGCTCCGCCTCTGACAGTTTTCGGGGCTCCTACAATGAGCAGTTCTTC; CDR3aa: CASSSASDSFRGSYNEQFF; j_gene: TRBJ2-1; d_gene: NA; v_gene: TRBV19; abundance: NA
CDR3nt: TGTGCCAGCAGCCAATCGTCCCGTGAACAGCCCCAGCATTTT; CDR3aa: CASSQSSREQPQHF; j_gene: TRBJ1-5; d_gene: NA; v_gene: TRBV27; abundance: NA
CDR3nt: TGTGCCAATTCGAAAGGGTCCTATAATTCACCCCTCCACTTT; CDR3aa: CANSKGSYNSPLHF; j_gene: TRBJ1-6; d_gene: NA; v_gene: TRBV28; abundance: NA
CDR3nt: TGCAGTGCTAGAAATCCCGGGACAGGGGGCGCAACGTGGTACGAGCAGTACTTC; CDR3aa: CSARNPGTGGATWYEQYF; j_gene: TRBJ2-7; d_gene: TRBD1; v_gene: TRBV20-1; abundance: few
CDR3nt: TGTGCCACCCAGACCCCCCTCACAGATACGCAGTATTTT; CDR3aa: CATQTPLTDTQYF; j_gene: TRBJ2-3; d_gene: NA; v_gene: TRBV6-5; abundance: NA
CDR3nt: TGTGCCAGCAGTGGAGCAGAGAGTCAAGAGACCCAGTACTTC; CDR3aa: CASSGAESQETQYF; j_gene: TRBJ2-5; d_gene: NA; v_gene: TRBV11-1; abundance: NA
CDR3nt: TGTGCCAGCAGCCAAGGTGCGACTAGCGGGGGAGAAGAGACCCAGTACTTC; CDR3aa: CASSQGATSGGEETQYF; j_gene: TRBJ2-5; d_gene: TRBD2; v_gene: TRBV3-1; abundance: many
CDR3nt: TGCAGCGTTGTTCTGATGACCTTGGTAGGCTACACCTTC; CDR3aa: CSVVLMTLVGYTF; j_gene: TRBJ1-2; d_gene: NA; v_gene: TRBV29-1; abundance: few
CDR3nt: TGCAGTGCTAGTCAGGGGGCTGATGAAAAACTGTTTTTT; CDR3aa: CSASQGADEKLFF; j_gene: TRBJ1-4; d_gene: TRBD1; v_gene: TRBV20-1; abundance: many
CDR3nt: TGTGCCAGCAGCCCCCGGACAGGGAATCTAGGTTTCTTT; CDR3aa: CASSPRTGNLGFF; j_gene: TRBJ1-1; d_gene: TRBD1; v_gene: TRBV7-2; abundance: NA
CDR3nt: TGTGCCAGTAGTATAGCCCCGGGACAGCTCTATGGCTACACCTTC; CDR3aa: CASSIAPGQLYGYTF; j_gene: TRBJ1-2; d_gene: TRBD1; v_gene: TRBV19; abundance: few
CDR3nt: TGTGCCAGTAGTCTCCCGGGACAGAGGTACGAGCAGTACTTC; CDR3aa: CASSLPGQRYEQYF; j_gene: TRBJ2-7; d_gene: TRBD1; v_gene: TRBV19; abundance: many
CDR3nt: TGCGCCAGCAGCCCATTGACAGGGTTCGAAGGCACTGAAGCTTTCTTT; CDR3aa: CASSPLTGFEGTEAFF; j_gene: TRBJ1-1; d_gene: TRBD1; v_gene: TRBV5-1; abundance: many
CDR3nt: TGTGCCAGCAGCCGGTCCGGGACAACCTACAATGAGCAGTTCTTC; CDR3aa: CASSRSGTTYNEQFF; j_gene: TRBJ2-1; d_gene: NA; v_gene: TRBV7-9; abundance: many
CDR3nt: TGTGCCAGCGGGACGTTTGGAAACACCATATATTTT; CDR3aa: CASGTFGNTIYF; j_gene: TRBJ1-3; d_gene: NA; v_gene: TRBV28; abundance: few
CDR3nt: TGTGCCAGCTCACCAGGACAGGGGGCGAATCGAAATCAGCCCCAGCATTTT; CDR3aa: CASSPGQGANRNQPQHF; j_gene: TRBJ1-5; d_gene: TRBD1; v_gene: TRBV18; abundance: few
CDR3nt: TGCAGCGTTGAAGAGGGGGTTGCCGGGGGATACCAAGAGACCCAGTACTTC; CDR3aa: CSVEEGVAGGYQETQYF; j_gene: TRBJ2-5; d_gene: NA; v_gene: TRBV29-1; abundance: few
CDR3nt: TGTGCCAGCAGCTTAGGCCAGAGTAACTATGGCTACACCTTC; CDR3aa: CASSLGQSNYGYTF; j_gene: TRBJ1-2; d_gene: NA; v_gene: TRBV7-2; abundance: few
CDR3nt: TGCGCCAGCAGCCAAGCAGGGGCCCCTTATGGCTACACCTTC; CDR3aa: CASSQAGAPYGYTF; j_gene: TRBJ1-2; d_gene: NA; v_gene: TRBV4-1; abundance: few
CDR3nt: TGTGCCAGCAGCGTAGGGGACATTCAAGAGACCCAGTACTTC; CDR3aa: CASSVGDIQETQYF; j_gene: TRBJ2-5; d_gene: NA; v_gene: TRBV9; abundance: NA
CDR3nt: TGTGCCAGCAGCGCCGGGACAGGGATCCTAAGAAGAGGCTACACCTTC; CDR3aa: CASSAGTGILRRGYTF; j_gene: TRBJ1-2; d_gene: TRBD1; v_gene: TRBV7-8; abundance: few
CDR3nt: TGTGCCAGCAGTACCCGGGGTGGGTCTTCTGACTTCTTT; CDR3aa: CASSTRGGSSDFF; j_gene: TRBJ1-1; d_gene: NA; v_gene: TRBV6-6; abundance: few
CDR3nt: TGCAGTGCTAGAGATCCGGCGACGAATTCACCCCTCCACTTT; CDR3aa: CSARDPATNSPLHF; j_gene: TRBJ1-6; d_gene: NA; v_gene: TRBV20-1; abundance: NA
CDR3nt: TGTGCCAGCAGACTAGCAGTGGCTGGGGCCAACGTCCTGACTTTC; CDR3aa: CASRLAVAGANVLTF; j_gene: TRBJ2-6; d_gene: NA; v_gene: TRBV7-2; abundance: NA
CDR3nt: TGCGCCAGCAGCTTGACGACTAGCGGGGGTTCCGGGGAGCTGTTTTTT; CDR3aa: CASSLTTSGGSGELFF; j_gene: TRBJ2-2; d_gene: TRBD2; v_gene: TRBV5-1; abundance: few
CDR3nt: TGTGCCAGCAGCTTAGTCCAGGGGTCTTCGGATACGCAGTATTTT; CDR3aa: CASSLVQGSSDTQYF; j_gene: TRBJ2-3; d_gene: NA; v_gene: TRBV7-2; abundance: many
CDR3nt: TGTGCCAGCAGCCGGACAGGGGGTTGGGATAACTATGGCTACACCTTC; CDR3aa: CASSRTGGWDNYGYTF; j_gene: TRBJ1-2; d_gene: TRBD1; v_gene: TRBV27; abundance: NA
CDR3nt: TGTGCCAGCAGTTTAATTAGTGGGAGCTCCTACAATGAGCAGTTCTTC; CDR3aa: CASSLISGSSYNEQFF; j_gene: TRBJ2-1; d_gene: NA; v_gene: TRBV12-3/TRBV12-4; abundance: few
CDR3nt: TGCAGCTCATCCGAGGGTAACACCGGGGAGCTGTTTTTT; CDR3aa: CSSSEGNTGELFF; j_gene: TRBJ2-2; d_gene: NA; v_gene: TRBV29-1; abundance: many
CDR3nt: TGTGCCACCAGCCTCGAGGGATGGGGGGTAACAGATACGCAGTATTTT; CDR3aa: CATSLEGWGVTDTQYF; j_gene: TRBJ2-3; d_gene: NA; v_gene: TRBV15; abundance: few
CDR3nt: TGCGCCAGCAGCTTGTGGGACAGCCTCTCTGGGGCCAACGTCCTGACTTTC; CDR3aa: CASSLWDSLSGANVLTF; j_gene: TRBJ2-6; d_gene: TRBD1; v_gene: TRBV5-1; abundance: few